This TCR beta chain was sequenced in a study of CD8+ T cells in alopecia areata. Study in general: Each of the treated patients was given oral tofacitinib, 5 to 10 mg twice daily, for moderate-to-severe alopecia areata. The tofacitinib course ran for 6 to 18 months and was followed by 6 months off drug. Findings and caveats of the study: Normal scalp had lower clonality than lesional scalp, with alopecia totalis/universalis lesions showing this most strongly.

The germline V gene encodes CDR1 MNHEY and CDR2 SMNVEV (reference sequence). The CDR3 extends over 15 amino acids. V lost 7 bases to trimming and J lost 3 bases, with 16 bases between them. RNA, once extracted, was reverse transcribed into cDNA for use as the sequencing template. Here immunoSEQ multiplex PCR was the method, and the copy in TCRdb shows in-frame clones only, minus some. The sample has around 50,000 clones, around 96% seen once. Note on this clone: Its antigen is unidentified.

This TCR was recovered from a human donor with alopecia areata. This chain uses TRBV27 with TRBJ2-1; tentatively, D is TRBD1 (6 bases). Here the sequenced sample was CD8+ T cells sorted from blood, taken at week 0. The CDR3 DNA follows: TGTGCCAGCACCGGACAGTCAGGGGTCTACAATGAGCAGTTCTTC. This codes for CASTGQSGVYNEQFF.